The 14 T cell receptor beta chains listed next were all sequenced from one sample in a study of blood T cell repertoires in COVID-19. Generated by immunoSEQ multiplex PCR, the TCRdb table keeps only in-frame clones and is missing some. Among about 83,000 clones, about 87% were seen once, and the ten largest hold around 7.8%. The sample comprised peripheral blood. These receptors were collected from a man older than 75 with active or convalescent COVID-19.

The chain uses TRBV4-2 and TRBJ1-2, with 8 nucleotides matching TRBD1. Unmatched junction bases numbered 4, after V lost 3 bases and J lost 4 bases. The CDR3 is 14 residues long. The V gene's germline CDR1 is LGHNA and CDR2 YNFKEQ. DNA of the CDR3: TGTGCCAGCAGCCAGGACAGGGTCGGCTATGGCTACACCTTC. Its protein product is CASSQDRVGYGYTF.

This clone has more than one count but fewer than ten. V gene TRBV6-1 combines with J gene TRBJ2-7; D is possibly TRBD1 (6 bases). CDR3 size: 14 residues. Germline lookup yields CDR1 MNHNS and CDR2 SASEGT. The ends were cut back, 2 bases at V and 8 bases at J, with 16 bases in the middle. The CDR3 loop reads CASSETRDNSKQYV. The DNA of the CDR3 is TGTGCCAGCAGTGAAACCCGGGACAATAGTAAGCAGTACGTC.

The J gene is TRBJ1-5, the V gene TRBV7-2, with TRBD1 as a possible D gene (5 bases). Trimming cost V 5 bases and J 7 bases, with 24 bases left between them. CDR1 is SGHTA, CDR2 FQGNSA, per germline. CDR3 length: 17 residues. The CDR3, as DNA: TGTGCCAGCAGCGTAAGCGCGGGGGTTTGGGGAGGCCAGCCCCAGCATTTT. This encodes CASSVSAGVWGGQPQHF.

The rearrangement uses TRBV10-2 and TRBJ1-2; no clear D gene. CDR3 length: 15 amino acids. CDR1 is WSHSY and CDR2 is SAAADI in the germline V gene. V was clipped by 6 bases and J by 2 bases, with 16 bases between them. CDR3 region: CASRTPNIGNYGYTF. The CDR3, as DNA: TGCGCCAGCAGGACCCCAAACATCGGGAACTATGGCTACACCTTC.

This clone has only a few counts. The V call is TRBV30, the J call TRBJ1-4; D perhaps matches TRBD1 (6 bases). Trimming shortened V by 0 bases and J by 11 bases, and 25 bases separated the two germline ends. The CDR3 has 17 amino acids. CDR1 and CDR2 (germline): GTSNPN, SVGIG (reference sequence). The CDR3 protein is CAWSVLSLSGAQGKLFF. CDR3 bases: TGTGCCTGGAGTGTACTCTCCTTGTCAGGGGCTCAAGGGAAACTGTTTTTT.

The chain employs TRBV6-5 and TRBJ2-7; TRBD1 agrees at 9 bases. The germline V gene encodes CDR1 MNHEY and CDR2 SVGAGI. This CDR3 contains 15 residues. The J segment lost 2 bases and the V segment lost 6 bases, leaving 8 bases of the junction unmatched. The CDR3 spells CASRDPGQGTYEQYV. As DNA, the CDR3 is TGTGCCAGCAGGGATCCGGGACAGGGAACCTACGAGCAGTACGTC.

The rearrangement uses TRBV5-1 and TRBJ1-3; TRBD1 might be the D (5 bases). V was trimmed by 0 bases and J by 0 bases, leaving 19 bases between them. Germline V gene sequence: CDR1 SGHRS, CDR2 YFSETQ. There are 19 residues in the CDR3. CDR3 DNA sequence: TGCGCCAGCAGCTTGGGGCCCAACCTGGACACCTACTCTGGAAACACCATATATTTT. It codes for CASSLGPNLDTYSGNTIYF.

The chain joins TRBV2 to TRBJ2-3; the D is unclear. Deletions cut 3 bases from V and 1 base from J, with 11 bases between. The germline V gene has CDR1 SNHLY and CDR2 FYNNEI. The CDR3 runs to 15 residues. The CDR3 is CASSDDSWGTDTQYF. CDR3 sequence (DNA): TGTGCCAGCAGTGATGACTCCTGGGGCACAGATACGCAGTATTTT.

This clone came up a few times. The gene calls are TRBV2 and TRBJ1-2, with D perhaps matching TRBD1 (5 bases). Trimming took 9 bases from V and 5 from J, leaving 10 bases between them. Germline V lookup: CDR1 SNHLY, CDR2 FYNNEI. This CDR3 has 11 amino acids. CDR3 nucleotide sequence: TGTGCCAGACGGGGGAGTTATGGCTACACCTTC. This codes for CARRGSYGYTF.

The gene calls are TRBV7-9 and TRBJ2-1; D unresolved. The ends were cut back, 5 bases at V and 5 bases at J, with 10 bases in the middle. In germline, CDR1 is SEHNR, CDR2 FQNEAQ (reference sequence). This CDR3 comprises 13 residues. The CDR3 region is CASSQMVDNEQFF. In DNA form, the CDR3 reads TGTGCCAGCAGCCAGATGGTTGACAATGAGCAGTTCTTC.

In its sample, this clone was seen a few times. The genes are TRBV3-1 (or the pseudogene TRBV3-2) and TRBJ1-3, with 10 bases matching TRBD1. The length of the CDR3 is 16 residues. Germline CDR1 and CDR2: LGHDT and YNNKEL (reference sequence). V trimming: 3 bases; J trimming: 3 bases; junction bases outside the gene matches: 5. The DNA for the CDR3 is TGTGCCAGCAGCCATTCCGACAGGGGGCATGGAAACACCATATATTTT. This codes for CASSHSDRGHGNTIYF.

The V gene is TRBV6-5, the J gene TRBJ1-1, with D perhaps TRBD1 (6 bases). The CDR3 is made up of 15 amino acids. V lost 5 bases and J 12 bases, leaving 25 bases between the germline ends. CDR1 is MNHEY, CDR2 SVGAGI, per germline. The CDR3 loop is CASSRGLQGGGSTFF. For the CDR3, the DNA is TGTGCCAGCAGTAGAGGGCTACAGGGTGGCGGGTCAACTTTCTTT.

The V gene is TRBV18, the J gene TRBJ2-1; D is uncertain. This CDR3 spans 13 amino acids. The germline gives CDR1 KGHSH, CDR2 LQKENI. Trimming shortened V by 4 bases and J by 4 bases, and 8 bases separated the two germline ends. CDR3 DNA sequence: TGTGCCAGCTCACGGGCCCTTTACAATGAGCAGTTCTTC. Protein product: CASSRALYNEQFF.

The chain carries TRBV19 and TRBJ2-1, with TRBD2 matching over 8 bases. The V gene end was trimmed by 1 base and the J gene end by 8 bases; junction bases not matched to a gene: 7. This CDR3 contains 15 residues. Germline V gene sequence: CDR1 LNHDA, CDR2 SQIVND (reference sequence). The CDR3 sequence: CASSIVGGGVDEQFF. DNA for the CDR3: TGTGCCAGTAGTATAGTCGGGGGGGGAGTCGATGAGCAGTTCTTC.